The text below deals with one TCR beta chain. Its antigen specificity is not known. No much larger clone is present one base from it, and per-base qualities are unavailable. The data derive from a study of blood T cell repertoires in COVID-19 (dated by TCRdb to the early 2020s). Background for the entire study: Samples from collaborators originated in the United States, Italy and Spain and spanned both the acute and convalescent phases of COVID-19. Where available, HLA class I and class II types were obtained from metadata supplied by the sample provider rather than from assay-based typing. Samples were obtained from the ongoing ImmuneRACE study (first 160 participants) and from some 1,200 subjects provided by 6 global collaborators. Subjects who had been exposed to COVID-19, were actively infected with it, or had recovered from it provided the deeply sampled blood TCRbeta repertoires that made up the dataset. The material from the prospective study consisted of cDNA or gDNA derived from T cells, B-cell-depleted T cells, or PBMCs. Nearly every sample came with metadata listing a de-identified subject ID, COVID-19 status, age in years and sex. The repertoires were released in a freely available public database intended as a resource for research on the immune response to SARS-CoV-2.

One collaborating source in Seattle enrolled patients while the patients were actively infected and followed the patients over time throughout the course of disease. Whole blood was collected in K2EDTA tubes by collaborating institutions according to the institutions' own protocols. For TCRbeta analysis, collaborators shipped samples in one of three forms: frozen whole blood, isolated PBMCs, or DNA extracted from either of those sample types. Summary of the overall study and its limitations: The amount of clinical and demographic metadata varied by source and participant and was provided uncurated.

TCRbeta CDR3 regions were amplified from genomic DNA using the immunoSEQ Assay, a bias-controlled multiplex PCR. The published analysis was carried out like this. Nucleated cell counts per sample were estimated from amplification of reference gene primers within the assay. To quantify the absolute abundance of each unique TCRbeta CDR3 rearrangement, sequence reads were collapsed and filtered. Productive Simpson clonality was computed per sample as the square root of Simpson's diversity index over productive rearrangements. TCRdb holds this immuneACCESS table with in-frame rearrangements only. Some clones are missing; in checked studies, unresolved V genes explain under half, and the rest has no known cause. The D gene and trimming were derived from the DNA, and the V and J assignments and clone size from that table. Counted in this sample were about 250,000 clones; about 82% of them appeared once. The ten biggest clones cover about 5.4% of the sample.

Its CDR3 holds 16 amino acids, cysteine through phenylalanine. The CDR3 DNA has 48 bases and is translated from base 1. V sheds 4 bases and J sheds 7 bases, leaving 22 bases between their ends. Reading the germline V gene (reference sequence) gives CDR1 LNHDA and CDR2 SQIVND. The sequence joins TRBV19 to TRBJ1-1, with no confident D gene call. The specimen was peripheral blood. The source of this sequence is a woman older than 75 with COVID-19, enrolled during active disease. The DNA sequence is TGTGCCAGTAGTAGTCCGGGTGCTATGCCTAAATTTGAAGCTTTCTTT. The encoded protein is CASSSPGAMPKFEAFF.